The TCR beta chain under discussion was sequenced for a study of cytomegalovirus exposure and HLA in healthy donors. Points from the study as a whole: According to an earlier analysis, most TCR beta V segments yielded productive rearrangements about 87% or about 30% of the time.

PCR primers comprised 60 Vbeta and 13 Jbeta primers. Produced via immunoSEQ multiplex PCR; TCRdb's table is partial and in-frame only. The data contain some 130,000 clones, roughly 80% of them singletons. The CDR3 has 16 residues. The germline CDR1 and CDR2 sequences are SSHAT and FNYEAQ (reference sequence). A remark on this clone: Its antigen is unidentified. At one end, the junction sequence differs from germline, possibly due to a read error.

The rearrangement joins TRBV7-7 to TRBJ2-3; the D is unclear. The sample comprised PBMCs. The sequence was collected from a female donor in good health and CMV-seronegative. The CDR3 DNA follows: TGTGCTAGCAGCTTTAGCACCGATCCTAGCACAGATACGCAGTATTTT. It is translated as CASSFSTDPSTDTQYF.